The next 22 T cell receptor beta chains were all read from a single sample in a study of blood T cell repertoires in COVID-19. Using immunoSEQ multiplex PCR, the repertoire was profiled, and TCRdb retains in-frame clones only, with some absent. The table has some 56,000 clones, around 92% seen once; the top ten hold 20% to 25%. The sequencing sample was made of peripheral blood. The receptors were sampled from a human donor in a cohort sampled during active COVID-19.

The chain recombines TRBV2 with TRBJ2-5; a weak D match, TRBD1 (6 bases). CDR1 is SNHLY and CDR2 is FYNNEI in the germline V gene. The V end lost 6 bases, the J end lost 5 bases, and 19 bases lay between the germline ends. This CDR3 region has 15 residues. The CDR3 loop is CASSGPVKGVETQYF. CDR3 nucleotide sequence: TGTGCCAGCAGCGGTCCGGTAAAGGGGGTGGAGACCCAGTACTTC.

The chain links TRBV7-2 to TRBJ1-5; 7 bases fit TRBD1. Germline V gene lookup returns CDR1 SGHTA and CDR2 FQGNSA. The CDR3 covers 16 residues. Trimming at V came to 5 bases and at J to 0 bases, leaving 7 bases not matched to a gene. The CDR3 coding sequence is TGTGCCAGCAGCCCGACCGGGACAGCTAGCAATCAGCCCCAGCATTTT. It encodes CASSPTGTASNQPQHF. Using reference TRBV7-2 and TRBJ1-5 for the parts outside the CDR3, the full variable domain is GAGVSQSPSNKVTEKGKDVELRCDPISGHTALYWYRQSLGQGLEFLIYFQGNSAPDKSGLPSDRFSAERTGGSVSTLTIQRTQQEDSAVYLCASSPTGTASNQPQHFGDGTRLSIL.

The CDR3 nucleotides are TGTGCCAGCTCACGGGACTCCTGGGGCGAGCAGTACTTC. Protein sequence: CASSRDSWGEQYF. This rearrangement joins TRBV18 to TRBJ2-7; a weak D match, TRBD2 (6 bases). The V and J ends lost 4 bases and 6 bases respectively, with 13 bases between them. CDR1 and CDR2 (germline): KGHSH, LQKENI. The CDR3 totals 13 residues.

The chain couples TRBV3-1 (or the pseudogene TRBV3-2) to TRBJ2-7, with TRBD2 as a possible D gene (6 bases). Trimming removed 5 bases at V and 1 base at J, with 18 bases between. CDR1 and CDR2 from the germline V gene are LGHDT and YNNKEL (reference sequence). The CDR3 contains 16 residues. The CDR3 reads CASSCIAASRSYEQYF. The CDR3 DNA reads TGTGCCAGCAGCTGCATAGCGGCCAGTAGATCCTACGAGCAGTACTTC.

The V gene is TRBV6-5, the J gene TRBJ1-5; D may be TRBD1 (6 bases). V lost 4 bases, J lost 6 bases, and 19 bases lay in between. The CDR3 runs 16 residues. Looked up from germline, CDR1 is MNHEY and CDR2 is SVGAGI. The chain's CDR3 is CASSLLGGATGQPQHF. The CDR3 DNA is TGTGCCAGCAGTTTACTCGGGGGGGCCACAGGTCAGCCCCAGCATTTT.

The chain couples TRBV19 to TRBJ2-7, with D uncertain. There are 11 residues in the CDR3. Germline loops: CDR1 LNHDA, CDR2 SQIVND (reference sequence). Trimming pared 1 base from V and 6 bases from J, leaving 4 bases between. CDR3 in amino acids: CASSIASEQYF. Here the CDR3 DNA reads TGTGCCAGTAGTATAGCTAGCGAGCAGTACTTC.

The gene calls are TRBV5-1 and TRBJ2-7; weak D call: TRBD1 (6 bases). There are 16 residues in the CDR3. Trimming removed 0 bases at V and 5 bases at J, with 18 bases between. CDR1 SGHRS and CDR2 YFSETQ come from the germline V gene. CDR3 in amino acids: CASSLGARGAAHEQYF. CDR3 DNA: TGCGCCAGCAGCTTGGGGGCCAGGGGCGCCGCGCACGAGCAGTACTTC. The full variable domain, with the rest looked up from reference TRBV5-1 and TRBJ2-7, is KAGVTQTPRYLIKTRGQQVTLSCSPISGHRSVSWYQQTPGQGLQFLFEYFSETQRNKGNFPGRFSGRQFSNSRSEMNVSTLELGDSALYLCASSLGARGAAHEQYFGPGTRLTVT.

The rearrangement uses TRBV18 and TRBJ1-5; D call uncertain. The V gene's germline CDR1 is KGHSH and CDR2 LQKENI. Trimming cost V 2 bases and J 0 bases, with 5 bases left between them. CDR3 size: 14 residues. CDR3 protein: CASSPIYSNQPQHF. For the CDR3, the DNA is TGTGCCAGCTCACCAATTTATAGCAATCAGCCCCAGCATTTT.

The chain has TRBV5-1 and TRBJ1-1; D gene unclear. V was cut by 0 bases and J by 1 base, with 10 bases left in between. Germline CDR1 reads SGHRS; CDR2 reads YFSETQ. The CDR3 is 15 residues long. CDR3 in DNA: TGCGCCAGCAGCTTGGACGCAGGCCGGAACACTGAAGCTTTCTTT. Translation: CASSLDAGRNTEAFF.

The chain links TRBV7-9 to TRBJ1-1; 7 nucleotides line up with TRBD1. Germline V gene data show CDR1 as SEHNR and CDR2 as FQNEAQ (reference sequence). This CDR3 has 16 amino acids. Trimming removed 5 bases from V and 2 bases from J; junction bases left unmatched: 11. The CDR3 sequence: CASSPDGGTDNTEAFF. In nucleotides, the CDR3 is TGTGCCAGCAGCCCGGACGGTGGGACAGACAACACTGAAGCTTTCTTT.

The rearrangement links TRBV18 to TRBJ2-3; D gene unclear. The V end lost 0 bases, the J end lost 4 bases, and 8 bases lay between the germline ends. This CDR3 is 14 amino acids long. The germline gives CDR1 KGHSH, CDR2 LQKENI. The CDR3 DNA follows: TGTGCCAGCTCACCACCTTGGCCCGCAGATACGCAGTATTTT. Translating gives CASSPPWPADTQYF.

In nucleotides, the CDR3 is TGCAGCGCCAGGACGATGGGGGGTAGCGGCTACACCTTC. As protein: CSARTMGGSGYTF. The rearrangement links TRBV29-1 to TRBJ1-2; possibly TRBD1 for D (5 bases). V gave up 7 bases and J gave up 8 bases, with 20 bases separating them. CDR1 is SQVTM, CDR2 ANQGSEA, per germline. This CDR3 comprises 13 residues.

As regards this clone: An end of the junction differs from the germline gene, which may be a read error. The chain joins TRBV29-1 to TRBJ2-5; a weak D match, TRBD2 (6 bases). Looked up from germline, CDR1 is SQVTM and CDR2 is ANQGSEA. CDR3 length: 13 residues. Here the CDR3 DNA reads TGCAGCCTTGAGGGGACTGGCGGGGAGACCCAGTACTTC. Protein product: CSLEGTGGETQYF.

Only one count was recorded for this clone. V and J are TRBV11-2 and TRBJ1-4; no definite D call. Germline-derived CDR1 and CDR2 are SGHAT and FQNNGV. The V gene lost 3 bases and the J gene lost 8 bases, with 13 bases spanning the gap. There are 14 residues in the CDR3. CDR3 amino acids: CASSFDVRREKLFF. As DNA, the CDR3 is TGTGCCAGCAGCTTTGACGTCCGCAGGGAAAAACTGTTTTTT. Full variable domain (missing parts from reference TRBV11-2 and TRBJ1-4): EAGVAQSPRYKIIEKRQSVAFWCNPISGHATLYWYQQILGQGPKLLIQFQNNGVVDDSQLPKDRFSAERLKGVDSTLKIQPAKLEDSAVYLCASSFDVRREKLFFGSGTQLSVL.

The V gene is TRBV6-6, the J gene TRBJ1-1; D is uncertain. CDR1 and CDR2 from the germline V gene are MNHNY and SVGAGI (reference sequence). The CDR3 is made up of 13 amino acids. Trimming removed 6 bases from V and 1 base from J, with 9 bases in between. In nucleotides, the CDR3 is TGTGCCAGCAGCCGCGTTTGGAACACTGAAGCTTTCTTT. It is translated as CASSRVWNTEAFF.

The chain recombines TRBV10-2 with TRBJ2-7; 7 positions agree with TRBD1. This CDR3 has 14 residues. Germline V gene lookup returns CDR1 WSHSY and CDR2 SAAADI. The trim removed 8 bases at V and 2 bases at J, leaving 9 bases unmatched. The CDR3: CASRGQLLAYEQYF. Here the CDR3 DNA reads TGCGCCAGCCGGGGACAGCTGTTAGCCTACGAGCAGTACTTC.

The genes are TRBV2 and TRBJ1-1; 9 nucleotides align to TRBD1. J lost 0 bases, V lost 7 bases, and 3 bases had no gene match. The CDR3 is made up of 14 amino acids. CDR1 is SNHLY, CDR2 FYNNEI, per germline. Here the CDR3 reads CASNGQGMNTEAFF. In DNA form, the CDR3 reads TGTGCCAGCAATGGACAGGGGATGAACACTGAAGCTTTCTTT.

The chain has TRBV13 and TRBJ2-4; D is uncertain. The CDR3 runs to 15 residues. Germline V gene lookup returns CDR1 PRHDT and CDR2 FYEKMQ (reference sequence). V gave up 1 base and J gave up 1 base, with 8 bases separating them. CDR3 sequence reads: CASSLAVAAKNIQYF. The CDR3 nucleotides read TGTGCCAGCAGCTTAGCTGTGGCTGCCAAAAACATTCAGTACTTC.

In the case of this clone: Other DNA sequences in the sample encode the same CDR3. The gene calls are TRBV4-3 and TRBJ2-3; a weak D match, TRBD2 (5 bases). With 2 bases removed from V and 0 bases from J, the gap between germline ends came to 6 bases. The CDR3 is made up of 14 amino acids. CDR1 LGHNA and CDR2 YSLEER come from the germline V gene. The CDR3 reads CASSQRTSTDTQYF. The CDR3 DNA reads TGCGCCAGCAGCCAAAGGACTAGCACAGATACGCAGTATTTT.

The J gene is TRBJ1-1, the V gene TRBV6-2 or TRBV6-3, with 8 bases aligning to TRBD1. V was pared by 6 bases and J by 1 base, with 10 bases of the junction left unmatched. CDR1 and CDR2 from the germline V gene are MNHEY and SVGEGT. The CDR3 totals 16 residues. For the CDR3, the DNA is TGTGCCAGCAGCCCCGGGACAGGAAGCAGGAACACTGAAGCTTTCTTT. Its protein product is CASSPGTGSRNTEAFF.

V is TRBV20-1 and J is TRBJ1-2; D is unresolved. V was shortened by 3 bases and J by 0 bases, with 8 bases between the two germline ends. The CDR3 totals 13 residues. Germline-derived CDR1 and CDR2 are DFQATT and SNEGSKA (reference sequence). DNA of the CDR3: TGCAGTGCTAGTTCGGGAGCTAACTATGGCTACACCTTC. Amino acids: CSASSGANYGYTF.

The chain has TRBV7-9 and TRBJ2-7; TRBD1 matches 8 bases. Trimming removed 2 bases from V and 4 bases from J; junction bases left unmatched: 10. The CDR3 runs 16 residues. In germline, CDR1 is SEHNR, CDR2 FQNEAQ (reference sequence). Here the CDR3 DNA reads TGTGCCAGCAGCTTACCCCCGACAGGGGTCCTATACGAGCAGTACTTC. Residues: CASSLPPTGVLYEQYF.